The 9 T cell receptor beta chains listed next were all sequenced from one sample in a study of cytomegalovirus exposure and HLA in healthy donors. PCR used 60 Vbeta primers and 13 Jbeta primers. Here immunoSEQ multiplex PCR was the method, and the copy in TCRdb shows in-frame clones only, minus some. The sample has some 130,000 clones. The sample was PBMCs. Receptor source: a man younger than 30 in good health and CMV-seronegative.

The chain has TRBV7-3 and TRBJ2-2; D may be TRBD1 (5 bases). Germline V gives CDR1 SGHTA, CDR2 FQGTGA. Between the trimmed V and J ends, which lost 1 base and 6 bases, there was a span of 12 bases. The CDR3 runs to 15 residues. The CDR3 DNA follows: TGTGCCAGCAGCTTAAGGTCAGGGCCCCCCGGGGAGCTGTTTTTT. Protein product: CASSLRSGPPGELFF.

The chain employs TRBV18 and TRBJ2-7; D unclear. This CDR3 has 12 amino acids. The V end lost 3 bases, the J end lost 2 bases, and 5 bases lay between the germline ends. Germline lookup yields CDR1 KGHSH and CDR2 LQKENI. The CDR3: CASSPQTYEQYF. CDR3 in DNA: TGTGCCAGCTCACCCCAGACCTACGAGCAGTACTTC.

The chain is built from TRBV18 and TRBJ1-1; TRBD1 is a possible D gene (6 bases). Trimming removed 0 bases from V and 8 bases from J, with 13 bases in between. The length of the CDR3 is 14 residues. Germline V gene sequence: CDR1 KGHSH, CDR2 LQKENI. The CDR3 reads CASSPPVNREEAFF. The CDR3 region has the DNA TGTGCCAGCTCACCACCTGTTAACAGGGAGGAAGCTTTCTTT.

The gene calls are TRBV11-1 and TRBJ2-7; 11 positions agree with TRBD2. Germline CDR1 SGHAT, CDR2 FQDESV (reference sequence). The J segment lost 3 bases and the V segment lost 5 bases, leaving 15 bases of the junction unmatched. The CDR3 spans 18 residues. CDR3 nucleotide sequence: TGTGCCAGCAGCGGAACTAGCGGGAGAGCCTATAGCCGCTACGAGCAGTACTTC. Its translation is CASSGTSGRAYSRYEQYF.

The chain has TRBV6-5 and TRBJ1-5; TRBD1 might be the D (6 bases). CDR3 length equals 14 residues. V lost 5 bases and J lost 4, with 12 bases in between. The germline CDR1 and CDR2 sequences are MNHEY and SVGAGI. In DNA, the CDR3 is TGTGCCAGCAGTGCCGGGACAACGAATCAGCCCCAGCATTTT. Its translation: CASSAGTTNQPQHF.

The V gene is TRBV11-3, the J gene TRBJ2-3; 10 bases agree with TRBD1. The CDR3 spans 15 residues. V lost 6 bases to trimming and J lost 6 bases; unmatched junction nucleotides: 9. CDR1 is SGHNT, CDR2 YENEEA, per germline. The DNA for the CDR3 is TGTGCCAGCAGTGTGATGGGACAGGGGCCGGATACGCAGTATTTT. Amino acids: CASSVMGQGPDTQYF.

The chain is built from TRBV9 and TRBJ2-7, with TRBD1 as a possible D gene (7 bases). CDR3 length equals 13 residues. CDR1 and CDR2 from the germline V gene are SGDLS and YYNGEE. Trimming took off 3 bases at V and 6 bases at J, with 13 bases between the two ends. In DNA, the CDR3 is TGTGCCAGCAGCGAGGGGGGACAGACCGAGCAGTACTTC. The encoded protein is CASSEGGQTEQYF.

Turning to this clone: The identical CDR3 is also encoded by other nucleotide sequences in the sample. The CDR3 DNA sequence: TGTGCCAGCAGCTTAGCAGTCCACGAGCAGTACTTC. Translating it yields CASSLAVHEQYF. The J gene is TRBJ2-7, the V gene TRBV11-3; D unclear. Germline V lookup: CDR1 SGHNT, CDR2 YENEEA. Trimming took 1 base from V and 5 from J, leaving 6 bases between them. CDR3 size: 12 residues.

The chain is built from TRBV7-9 and TRBJ2-7; possibly TRBD2 for D (6 bases). Germline loops: CDR1 SEHNR, CDR2 FQNEAQ (reference sequence). This CDR3 is 15 amino acids long. Trimming removed 3 bases from V and 7 bases from J, with 19 bases in between. The CDR3 DNA is TGTGCCAGCAGCTTTCCGGGCGGAGGGGCGGAGGAGCAGTACTTC. Its protein is CASSFPGGGAEEQYF.